Sequencing of this T cell receptor (beta chain) was carried out in a study of T cells in Graves' hyperthyroidism and ophthalmopathy. Findings and limits, study-wide: Blood also carried most thyroid clonotypes expanded above 0.001.

Germline assignment: CDR1 MNHNS and CDR2 SASEGT. The V segment lost 10 bases and the J segment 4 bases; nucleotides outside the gene matches: 10. The CDR3 has 15 amino acids. Amplification of TCR beta CDR3 regions used RNA as the template. A first-round RT-PCR of the TCR CDR3 used the HTBI primer set. Using its own MiXCR run on the multiplex PCR reads, TCRdb lists one record per CDR3 protein. Altogether hundreds of thousands of distinct CDR3 sequences are present, over 11% being singletons, with the ten largest covering just under 25%. This sample holds PBMCs from approximately 9 ml fresh peripheral blood. In this sample, this clonotype turned up many times. Its antigen is undetermined.

The chain has TRBV6-1 and TRBJ2-3; the match to TRBD2 covers 11 bases. This TCR was recovered from a woman aged 25 to 39 with Graves' hyperthyroidism. Sequenced material: blood. As DNA, the CDR3 is TGTGCCACCCAGAAACTAGCGGGAGAGCCAGATACGCAGTATTTT. Translating it yields CATQKLAGEPDTQYF.